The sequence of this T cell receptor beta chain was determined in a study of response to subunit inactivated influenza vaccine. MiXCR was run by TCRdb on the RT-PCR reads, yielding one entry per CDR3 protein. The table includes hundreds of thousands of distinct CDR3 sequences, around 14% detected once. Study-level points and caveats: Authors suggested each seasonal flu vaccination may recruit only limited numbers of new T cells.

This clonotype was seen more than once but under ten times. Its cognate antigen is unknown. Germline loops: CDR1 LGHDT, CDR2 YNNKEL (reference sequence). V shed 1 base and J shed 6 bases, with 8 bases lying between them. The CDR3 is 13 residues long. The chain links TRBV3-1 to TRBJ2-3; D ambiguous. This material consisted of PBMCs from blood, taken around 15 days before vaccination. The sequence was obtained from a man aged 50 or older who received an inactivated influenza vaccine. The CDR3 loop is CASSQGLFDTQYF. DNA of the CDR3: TGTGCCAGCAGCCAAGGGCTGTTCGATACGCAGTATTTT.